Listed below are T cell receptor beta chains from one sample, sequenced in a study of blood T cells in healthy people across ages. TCRdb fed the 5' RACE reads into MiXCR, producing one record per CDR3 protein. Of about 800,000 distinct CDR3 sequences listed, 25% are singletons. These records were also assigned to another study, of T cells of mothers and their children.

Sequenced: blood. Source of these receptors: a boy aged 10-17 years in good health. Both conserved end residues are part of each CDR3. D genes are given only for firm matches. The size field is filled for only some rows; it gives once, few, many or a size class.

>TRBJ1-2|TRBV5-5|NA|few
CASSWTVVEGYTF
TGTGCCAGCAGCTGGACCGTTGTTGAGGGCTACACCTTC
>TRBJ2-1|TRBV5-6|TRBD2|few
CASSFVASGNNEQFF
TGTGCCAGCAGCTTTGTGGCTAGCGGGAACAATGAGCAGTTCTTC
>TRBJ1-1|TRBV29-1|NA|NA
CSVDSANTEAFF
TGCAGCGTTGACTCAGCTAACACTGAAGCTTTCTTT
>TRBJ2-5|TRBV20-1|TRBD2|few
CSARGLAGGQETQYF
TGCAGTGCCAGAGGACTAGCGGGAGGTCAAGAGACCCAGTACTTC
>TRBJ1-1|TRBV5-1|NA|NA
CASSLGGNLMYTEAFF
TGCGCCAGCAGCTTGGGGGGAAATCTTATGTACACTGAAGCTTTCTTT
>TRBJ2-7|TRBV7-9|NA|NA
CASSLLATSYEQYF
TGTGCCAGCAGCTTACTCGCGACCTCCTACGAGCAGTACTTC
>TRBJ2-5|TRBV7-9|NA|few
CASSLARYGQGPTQYF
TGTGCCAGCAGCTTAGCAAGATACGGGCAGGGCCCGACCCAGTACTTC
>TRBJ2-1|TRBV4-3|TRBD2|few
CASSPREGLAGGFEQFF
TGCGCCAGCAGCCCGCGGGAAGGACTAGCGGGGGGGTTTGAGCAGTTCTTC
>TRBJ2-3|TRBV5-1|NA|NA
CASMAGASTDTQYF
TGCGCCAGCATGGCGGGGGCCAGCACAGATACGCAGTATTTT
>TRBJ1-2|TRBV20-1|NA|few
CSARGLDGGYGYTF
TGCAGTGCTAGAGGATTAGATGGCGGCTATGGCTACACCTTC
>TRBJ2-7|TRBV29-1|NA|NA
CSVEEHVGTLLYEQYF
TGCAGCGTTGAAGAACACGTCGGGACGTTACTCTACGAGCAGTACTTC
>TRBJ2-1|TRBV12-3/TRBV12-4|TRBD2|few
CASSNPGLDHNEQFF
TGTGCCAGCAGTAATCCGGGACTAGACCACAATGAGCAGTTCTTC
>TRBJ1-2|TRBV12-3/TRBV12-4|NA|few
CASSPRASNYGYTF
TGTGCCAGCAGCCCCCGGGCCTCCAACTATGGCTACACCTTC
>TRBJ2-5|TRBV6-2/TRBV6-3|NA|few
CASSYFASVQETQYF
TGTGCCAGCAGTTATTTCGCGTCAGTCCAAGAGACCCAGTACTTC
>TRBJ2-1|TRBV5-5|NA|few
CASSLEEGGLLGQFF
TGTGCCAGCAGCTTGGAGGAGGGGGGGCTATTGGGGCAGTTCTTC
>TRBJ2-7|TRBV20-1|NA|NA
CSARDTGAPYEQYF
TGCAGTGCTAGAGACACCGGGGCCCCCTACGAGCAGTACTTC
>TRBJ2-3|TRBV7-2|NA|NA
CASSLSPTGLDTQYF
TGTGCCAGCAGCTTATCCCCTACAGGGTTGGATACGCAGTATTTT
>TRBJ2-7|TRBV20-1|NA|NA
CSARSISIAREQYF
TGCAGTGCTAGATCCATCTCTATAGCTCGGGAGCAGTACTTC
>TRBJ2-1|TRBV7-8|TRBD1|NA
CASSLGSTGGINEQFF
TGTGCCAGCAGCTTAGGTTCGACAGGGGGCATCAATGAGCAGTTCTTC
>TRBJ1-6|TRBV7-9|NA|few
CASSSPARTGNGSPLHF
TGTGCCAGCAGCTCCCCGGCGAGGACGGGGAATGGGTCACCCCTCCACTTT
>TRBJ2-7|TRBV7-2|TRBD2|NA
CASRLAATSEQYF
TGTGCCAGCAGACTAGCGGCCACCTCCGAGCAGTACTTC
>TRBJ2-3|TRBV7-3|TRBD2|NA
CASSLIASGRPQTGDTQYF
TGTGCCAGCAGCTTAATTGCCAGCGGGAGACCCCAAACCGGAGATACGCAGTATTTT
>TRBJ1-2|TRBV5-6|NA|NA
CASSLGIDGYTF
TGTGCCAGCAGCTTGGGGATTGATGGCTACACCTTC
>TRBJ1-4|TRBV6-1|TRBD1|NA
CASIGGTGGVEKLFF
TGTGCCAGCATTGGGGGGACAGGGGGGGTTGAAAAACTGTTTTTT